These T cell receptor beta chains were read from a single sample in a study of T cells expressing NK-cell markers. TCRdb reworked the 5' RACE reads into one entry per CDR3 protein, no DNA. This table lists 500,000 to 600,000 distinct CDR3 sequences. Sequencing used blood T cells: a sorted CD56 or NKG2C T cell subset, CD4+ or CD8+ T cells, or bulk PBMC T cells (not recorded which). The receptor source for this set is a man younger than 35 in good health. CDR3s include the opening cysteine and the closing phenylalanine or tryptophan.

J gene: TRBJ2-2; V gene: TRBV7-9; CDR3 protein: CASSLEGARGYTGELFF
J gene: TRBJ1-5; V gene: TRBV28; CDR3 protein: CASKDRNQEGIPNQPQHF
J gene: TRBJ2-3; V gene: TRBV4-3; CDR3 protein: CASSQGGERGDTQYF
J gene: TRBJ2-4; V gene: TRBV4-1; CDR3 protein: CASSQVGSTGQYF
J gene: TRBJ2-1; V gene: TRBV6-1; CDR3 protein: CASSNDRSEFF
J gene: TRBJ2-6; V gene: TRBV24-1; CDR3 protein: CATSDKTFPGANVLTF
J gene: TRBJ2-1; V gene: TRBV28; CDR3 protein: CASNRGPVTSGRGNEQFF
J gene: TRBJ1-2; V gene: TRBV7-2; CDR3 protein: CASSSALYYGYTF
J gene: TRBJ2-7; V gene: TRBV27; CDR3 protein: CASSLAGLQGSEQYF
J gene: TRBJ2-1; V gene: TRBV18; CDR3 protein: CASSPRQDGVQFF
J gene: TRBJ2-5; V gene: TRBV20-1; CDR3 protein: CSATTGGVGETQYF
J gene: TRBJ2-5; V gene: TRBV18; CDR3 protein: CASSPSETRMEDQYF
J gene: TRBJ2-1; V gene: TRBV5-1; CDR3 protein: CASSSRPTSGSSYNEQFF
J gene: TRBJ2-3; V gene: TRBV5-1; CDR3 protein: CASSPSGPTDTQYF
J gene: TRBJ1-6; V gene: TRBV6-5; CDR3 protein: CASSDRRSPLHF
J gene: TRBJ2-4; V gene: TRBV6-1; CDR3 protein: CASSQRTALAKNIQYF